Listed here are 30 T cell receptor beta chains from one sample, sequenced in a study of blood T cell repertoires in COVID-19. Generated by immunoSEQ multiplex PCR, the TCRdb table keeps only in-frame clones and is missing some. The sample has some 180,000 clones; 75% to 95% are singletons. The sequenced sample consisted of peripheral blood. The receptors come from a man aged 45-65 years with acute or convalescent COVID-19.

The chain combines TRBV18 with TRBJ2-2; a possible D gene is TRBD1 (6 bases). Trimming left V 1 base short and J 0 bases short, with 15 bases between. CDR3 length: 18 amino acids. CDR1 and CDR2 from the germline V gene are KGHSH and LQKENI. As DNA, the CDR3 is TGTGCCAGCTCACCACGGGTCCTTGGACAGACGAACACCGGGGAGCTGTTTTTT. As protein: CASSPRVLGQTNTGELFF.

The rearrangement links TRBV7-3 to TRBJ2-2; 9 nucleotides agree with TRBD2. This CDR3 spans 16 amino acids. Looked up from germline, CDR1 is SGHTA and CDR2 is FQGTGA. V was pared by 6 bases and J by 0 bases, with 5 bases of the junction left unmatched. The CDR3 sequence: CASSNSGGTNTGELFF. CDR3 bases: TGTGCCAGCAGTAATAGCGGGGGAACGAACACCGGGGAGCTGTTTTTT.

The chain carries TRBV29-1 and TRBJ2-1; 10 nucleotides agree with TRBD2. CDR3 length: 17 residues. V dropped 1 base and J dropped 4; count of bases not matched to a gene: 10. CDR1 is SQVTM and CDR2 is ANQGSEA in the germline V gene. The CDR3 spells CSVEGAPTSGHYNEQFF. The CDR3 coding sequence is TGCAGCGTTGAAGGGGCCCCGACTAGCGGGCATTACAATGAGCAGTTCTTC.

V and J are TRBV27 and TRBJ2-2, with TRBD1 matching 12 bases. Germline lookup yields CDR1 MNHEY and CDR2 SMNVEV (reference sequence). V was clipped by 2 bases and J by 0 bases; unmatched bases: 10. The CDR3 consists of 20 residues. CDR3 DNA sequence: TGTGCCAGCAGTTTAAGGGGTGGGACAGGGGGCTGGTCGAACACCGGGGAGCTGTTTTTT. This gives the protein CASSLRGGTGGWSNTGELFF.

In this sample, this clone turned up many times. The chain links TRBV7-2 to TRBJ2-2, with a tentative D call TRBD1 (5 bases). Deletions cut 4 bases from V and 0 bases from J, with 12 bases between. The germline V gene has CDR1 SGHTA and CDR2 FQGNSA. The CDR3 contains 16 residues. DNA of the CDR3: TGTGCCAGCAGCTCAACCAGGGCCGCGAACACCGGGGAGCTGTTTTTT. Amino acids: CASSSTRAANTGELFF.

Notes on this clone: The same CDR3 is also encoded by other DNA sequences in this sample. V gene TRBV19 combines with J gene TRBJ1-2; unclear D gene. V lost 7 bases, J lost 4 bases, and 16 bases lay in between. Germline assignment: CDR1 LNHDA and CDR2 SQIVND (reference sequence). The CDR3 contains 14 residues. CDR3 protein: CASTLGGPAYGYTF. As DNA, the CDR3 is TGTGCCAGTACCCTAGGCGGTCCAGCCTATGGCTACACCTTC.

The chain employs TRBV9 and TRBJ2-2; 8 bases fit TRBD1. The V and J ends lost 3 bases and 3 bases, in that order; junction bases with no gene match: 4. The CDR3 length is 15 residues. Germline V gives CDR1 SGDLS, CDR2 YYNGEE. The CDR3 DNA reads TGTGCCAGCAGCGAGACGGACAGGGACACCGGGGAGCTGTTTTTT. Translation gives CASSETDRDTGELFF.

The chain recombines TRBV2 with TRBJ2-2, with a tentative D call TRBD1 (5 bases). Germline-derived CDR1 and CDR2 are SNHLY and FYNNEI. The CDR3 is made up of 14 amino acids. V was pared by 8 bases and J by 4 bases, with 14 bases between. CDR3 sequence reads: CASHKGAGTGELFF. DNA for the CDR3: TGTGCCAGCCACAAAGGGGCCGGCACCGGGGAGCTGTTTTTT.

There are a few counts of this clone. The chain combines TRBV28 with TRBJ1-5, with TRBD1 as a possible D gene (5 bases). The germline gives CDR1 MDHEN, CDR2 SYDVKM. The V end lost 10 bases, the J end lost 0 bases, and 13 bases lay between the germline ends. CDR3 size: 14 residues. The CDR3 reads CATSGGYSNQPQHF. Written as DNA, the CDR3 is TGTGCCACCTCTGGGGGGTATAGCAATCAGCCCCAGCATTTT.

The V gene is TRBV29-1, the J gene TRBJ2-7, with TRBD1 identical over 10 bases. CDR3 length equals 15 residues. Germline CDR1 reads SQVTM; CDR2 reads ANQGSEA. Trimming took 6 bases from V and 2 from J; bases not matched to a gene: 10. DNA for the CDR3: TGCAGCGTGGGAAGGGGGACAGGGGTCGCCTACGAGCAGTACTTC. Translation gives CSVGRGTGVAYEQYF.

V usage is TRBV6-2 or TRBV6-3 and J usage is TRBJ1-2; D remains unclear. The CDR3 spans 15 residues. Germline CDR1 and CDR2: MNHEY and SVGEGT. V lost 0 bases and J 6 bases, leaving 14 bases between the germline ends. The CDR3 loop reads CASSYSNPNAHGYTF. The CDR3 region has the DNA TGTGCCAGCAGTTACTCGAACCCTAACGCTCATGGCTACACCTTC.

The rearrangement joins TRBV19 to TRBJ2-3, with TRBD2 matching 11 bases. The CDR3 extends over 16 amino acids. V lost 6 bases to trimming and J lost 3 bases; unmatched junction nucleotides: 8. Germline V CDR1 and CDR2: LNHDA, SQIVND (reference sequence). CDR3 protein: CASSTLAGVRTDTQYF. CDR3 nucleotides: TGTGCCAGTAGCACACTAGCGGGAGTACGGACAGATACGCAGTATTTT.

The chain is built from TRBV7-2 and TRBJ2-2; 12 nucleotides match TRBD2. After removal of 5 bases from V and 5 bases from J, the junction contained 6 bases not matched to a gene. CDR3 size: 16 residues. CDR1 is SGHTA, CDR2 FQGNSA, per germline. The CDR3 loop is CASSPQLAGGTGELFF. The DNA for the CDR3 is TGTGCCAGCAGCCCGCAACTAGCGGGGGGAACCGGGGAGCTGTTTTTT.

The V gene is TRBV5-6, the J gene TRBJ2-7; TRBD1 is a possible D gene (6 bases). Trimming pared 1 base from V and 3 bases from J, leaving 11 bases between. CDR1 SGHDT and CDR2 YYEEEE come from the germline V gene. The CDR3 runs to 14 residues. CDR3 residues: CASSLWYRVYEQYF. Here the CDR3 DNA reads TGTGCCAGCAGCTTGTGGTACAGGGTCTACGAGCAGTACTTC.

CDR3 DNA sequence: TGTGCCAGCAGCGTAGGTCTAGCGGGGGGTAAAGGAACAGATACGCAGTATTTT. Its translation: CASSVGLAGGKGTDTQYF. The J gene is TRBJ2-3, the V gene TRBV9, with TRBD2 matching 11 bases. Trimming took 0 bases from V and 3 from J; bases not matched to a gene: 9. The CDR3 has 18 residues. CDR1 and CDR2 from the germline V gene are SGDLS and YYNGEE.

V gene TRBV2 combines with J gene TRBJ2-3; 8 bases align to TRBD1. V trimming: 6 bases; J trimming: 0 bases; junction bases outside the gene matches: 8. The germline gives CDR1 SNHLY, CDR2 FYNNEI. The CDR3 sequence is 16 residues long. CDR3 protein: CASSGTGRTSTDTQYF. Written as DNA, the CDR3 is TGTGCCAGCAGCGGGACAGGTCGAACTAGCACAGATACGCAGTATTTT.

The rearrangement joins TRBV2 to TRBJ2-5, with D maybe TRBD1 (5 bases). In germline, CDR1 is SNHLY, CDR2 FYNNEI. This CDR3 has 12 residues. Trimming removed 2 bases at V and 5 bases at J, with 6 bases between. The CDR3 region is CASSEQGETQYF. The CDR3, as DNA: TGTGCCAGCAGTGAACAGGGCGAGACCCAGTACTTC.

The rearrangement uses TRBV7-9 and TRBJ1-3, with 7 bases lining up with TRBD1. The germline V gene encodes CDR1 SEHNR and CDR2 FQNEAQ (reference sequence). V trimming: 4 bases; J trimming: 4 bases; junction bases outside the gene matches: 10. This CDR3 has 16 residues. The CDR3 loop is CASSSPTGSAGNTIYF. The CDR3 DNA is TGTGCCAGCAGCTCCCCGACAGGGTCGGCGGGAAACACCATATATTTT.

J is TRBJ2-3 and V is TRBV27, with TRBD2 as a possible D gene (6 bases). Germline values: CDR1 MNHEY, CDR2 SMNVEV (reference sequence). V was clipped by 3 bases and J by 6 bases, with 19 bases between them. The length of the CDR3 is 16 residues. This chain's CDR3 is CASSLLLGLIPDTQYF. CDR3 in DNA: TGTGCCAGCAGTTTGCTCCTCGGACTAATCCCCGATACGCAGTATTTT.

This CDR3 is CASSSSGTGSSTDTQYF. In DNA form, the CDR3 reads TGTGCCAGCAGCAGCAGCGGGACCGGATCTAGCACAGATACGCAGTATTTT. V gene TRBV9 combines with J gene TRBJ2-3; 7 bases align to TRBD2. J gave up 0 bases and V 4 bases, and 11 bases lay outside the gene matches. CDR1 and CDR2 from the germline V gene are SGDLS and YYNGEE. The CDR3 runs 17 residues. The whole variable domain, filled in from reference TRBV9 and TRBJ2-3, reads DSGVTQTPKHLITATGQRVTLRCSPRSGDLSVYWYQQSLDQGLQFLIQYYNGEERAKGNILERFSAQQFPDLHSELNLSSLELGDSALYFCASSSSGTGSSTDTQYFGPGTRLTVL.

V gene TRBV7-3 combines with J gene TRBJ2-1; TRBD2 matches at 7 bases. Germline V gives CDR1 SGHTA, CDR2 FQGTGA. V gave up 1 base and J gave up 0 bases; unmatched junction bases: 3. The CDR3 runs to 16 residues. CDR3 DNA sequence: TGTGCCAGCAGCTTAAGAGCGGGAAACTCCTACAATGAGCAGTTCTTC. Encoded protein: CASSLRAGNSYNEQFF.

There are a few counts of this clone. This chain uses TRBV29-1 with TRBJ1-1; 8 positions agree with TRBD1. V lost 4 bases to trimming and J lost 6 bases; unmatched junction nucleotides: 13. The length of the CDR3 is 15 residues. CDR1 and CDR2 (germline): SQVTM, ANQGSEA. The CDR3 is CSVGVQGATVAEAFF. The CDR3 bases are TGCAGCGTTGGCGTGCAGGGGGCAACCGTCGCTGAAGCTTTCTTT.

This chain links TRBV2 with TRBJ2-7, with 7 bases identical to TRBD2. Germline assignment: CDR1 SNHLY and CDR2 FYNNEI. V shed 4 bases, J shed 4 bases, and the junction held 7 bases outside the gene matches. The CDR3 has 14 residues. The DNA of the CDR3 is TGTGCCAGCAGTGGGGGCGGGAGTAGGTACGAGCAGTACTTC. Its protein product is CASSGGGSRYEQYF.

The V gene is TRBV6-5, the J gene TRBJ2-5; 8 bases match TRBD1. J gave up 7 bases and V 2 bases, and 12 bases lay outside the gene matches. The CDR3 totals 16 residues. In germline, CDR1 is MNHEY, CDR2 SVGAGI. CDR3 sequence (DNA): TGTGCCAGCAGTTACGGGAACAGGGGGGCGAAAGGGACCCAGTACTTC. Translation: CASSYGNRGAKGTQYF.

V and J are TRBV3-1 (or the pseudogene TRBV3-2) and TRBJ2-1; 9 nucleotides align to TRBD2. V was clipped by 2 bases and J by 0 bases; unmatched bases: 8. Per the germline V gene, CDR1 is LGHDT and CDR2 is YNNKEL (reference sequence). There are 18 residues in the CDR3. CDR3 DNA: TGTGCCAGCAGCCAAAGCCTAGCGGGGAGGAGCTCCTACAATGAGCAGTTCTTC. Amino acids: CASSQSLAGRSSYNEQFF.

This clone was counted a single time. V and J are TRBV6-1 and TRBJ2-1; 9 bases are shared with TRBD2. The CDR3 sequence is 16 residues long. From germline, CDR1 is MNHNS and CDR2 SASEGT. The ends lost 2 bases at V and 10 bases at J; junction bases unmatched: 12. The CDR3 here is CASSELGGRAPREQFF. The CDR3 coding sequence is TGTGCCAGCAGTGAATTGGGCGGGAGGGCCCCCCGCGAGCAGTTCTTC.

The rearrangement links TRBV10-3 to TRBJ1-1; D not certain. The CDR3 length is 13 residues. CDR1 ENHRY and CDR2 SYGVKD come from the germline V gene. V was shortened by 5 bases and J by 6 bases, with 13 bases between the two germline ends. This CDR3 is CAISLGPFAEAFF. Here the CDR3 DNA reads TGTGCCATCAGTCTGGGCCCCTTCGCTGAAGCTTTCTTT.

This clone appeared a single time. The chain carries TRBV7-2 and TRBJ1-2; a possible D gene is TRBD1 (6 bases). Trimming left V 4 bases short and J 2 bases short, with 11 bases between. CDR1 is SGHTA and CDR2 is FQGNSA in the germline V gene. CDR3 length: 14 amino acids. The CDR3 coding sequence is TGTGCCAGCAGCTCAACTCAGGGGAACTATGGCTACACCTTC. Encoded protein: CASSSTQGNYGYTF. Full variable domain (outside the CDR3, taken from reference TRBV7-2 and TRBJ1-2): GAGVSQSPSNKVTEKGKDVELRCDPISGHTALYWYRQSLGQGLEFLIYFQGNSAPDKSGLPSDRFSAERTGGSVSTLTIQRTQQEDSAVYLCASSSTQGNYGYTFGSGTRLTVV.

This chain connects TRBV4-3 to TRBJ1-2; TRBD1 aligns across 9 bases. The V gene's germline CDR1 is LGHNA and CDR2 YSLEER. V gave up 4 bases and J gave up 1 base; unmatched junction bases: 4. This CDR3 has 15 residues. This CDR3 reads CASSRRDRDNYGYTF. The CDR3 region has the DNA TGCGCCAGCAGCCGCCGGGACAGGGATAACTATGGCTACACCTTC.

The chain links TRBV5-8 to TRBJ1-1, with D maybe TRBD1 (6 bases). Germline V gene sequence: CDR1 SGHTS, CDR2 YDEGEE. The CDR3 loop spans 15 amino acids. The V gene lost 4 bases and the J gene lost 0 bases, with 13 bases spanning the gap. In DNA form, the CDR3 reads TGTGCCAGCAGCCCAGGACAGTTAATGAACACTGAAGCTTTCTTT. Residues: CASSPGQLMNTEAFF.